The T cell receptor (beta chain) under discussion was sequenced for a study of human T cells and chemical hapten exposure. The library put unique molecular identifiers onto individual cDNA molecules. Original processing notes: Sampled TCR counts reached a median of approximately 100,000 per sample, with values ranging from roughly 20,000 to 700,000. One entry per CDR3 protein, called by TCRdb with MiXCR from the 5' RACE reads. It is TCRdb's table, rather than the study itself, that gives the V and J calls and clone size. The sample holds about 140,000 distinct CDR3 sequences, about 4.3% seen once. This clonotype occurred many times. No antigen is known for it. Trimming shortened V by 3 bases and J by 7 bases, and 6 bases separated the two germline ends. Per the germline V gene, CDR1 is SGHNT and CDR2 is YYREEE (reference sequence). The CDR3 runs 11 residues. Study-level points and caveats: After DPC sensitization, TCRs above 1 in 1000 frequency showed no change.

It was from unfractionated whole blood that total RNA was extracted. This chain uses TRBV5-4 with TRBJ2-3; D perhaps matches TRBD2 (5 bases). This TCR derives from a female donor in good health. CDR3 nucleotide sequence: TGTGCCAGCAGCTCTAGCTATACGCAGTATTTT. Protein: CASSSSYTQYF.